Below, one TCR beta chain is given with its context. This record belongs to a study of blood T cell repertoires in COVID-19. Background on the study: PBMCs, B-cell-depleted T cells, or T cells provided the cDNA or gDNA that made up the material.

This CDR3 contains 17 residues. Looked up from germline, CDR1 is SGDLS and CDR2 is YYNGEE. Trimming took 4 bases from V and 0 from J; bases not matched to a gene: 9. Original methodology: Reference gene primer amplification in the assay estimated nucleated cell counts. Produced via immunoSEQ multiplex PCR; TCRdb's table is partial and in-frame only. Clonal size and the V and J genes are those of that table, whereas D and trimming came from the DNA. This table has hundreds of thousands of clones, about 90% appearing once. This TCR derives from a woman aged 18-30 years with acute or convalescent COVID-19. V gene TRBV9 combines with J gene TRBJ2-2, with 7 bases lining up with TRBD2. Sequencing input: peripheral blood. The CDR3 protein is CASSSGTTNSNTGELFF. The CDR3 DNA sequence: TGTGCCAGCAGCTCCGGGACTACCAATTCGAACACCGGGGAGCTGTTTTTT. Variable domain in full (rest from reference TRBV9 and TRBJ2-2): DSGVTQTPKHLITATGQRVTLRCSPRSGDLSVYWYQQSLDQGLQFLIQYYNGEERAKGNILERFSAQQFPDLHSELNLSSLELGDSALYFCASSSGTTNSNTGELFFGEGSRLTVL.